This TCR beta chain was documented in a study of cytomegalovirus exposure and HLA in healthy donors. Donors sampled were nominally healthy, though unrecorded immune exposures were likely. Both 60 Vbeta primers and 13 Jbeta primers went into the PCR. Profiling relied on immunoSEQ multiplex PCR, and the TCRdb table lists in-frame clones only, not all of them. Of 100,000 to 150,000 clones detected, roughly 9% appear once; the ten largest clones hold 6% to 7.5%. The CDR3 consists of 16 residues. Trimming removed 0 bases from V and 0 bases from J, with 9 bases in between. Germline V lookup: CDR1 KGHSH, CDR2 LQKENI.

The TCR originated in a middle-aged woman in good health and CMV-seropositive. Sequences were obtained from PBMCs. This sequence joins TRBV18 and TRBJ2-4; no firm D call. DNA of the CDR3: TGTGCCAGCTCACCACCCCAGATCTTAGCCAAAAACATTCAGTACTTC. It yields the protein CASSPPQILAKNIQYF. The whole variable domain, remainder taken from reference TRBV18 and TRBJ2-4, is NAGVMQNPRHLVRRRGQEARLRCSPMKGHSHVYWYRQLPEEGLKFMVYLQKENIIDESGMPKERFSAEFPKEGPSILRIQQVVRGDSAAYFCASSPPQILAKNIQYFGAGTRLSVL.